The TCR beta chain under discussion was sequenced for a study of T cell changes during pregnancy in multiple sclerosis. Looked up from germline, CDR1 is MNHNS and CDR2 is SASEGT. V shed 4 bases, J shed 3 bases, and the junction held 2 bases outside the gene matches. CDR3 length: 14 residues. The data were produced by immunoSEQ multiplex PCR, yet TCRdb's version contains in-frame clones alone and is incomplete. Among roughly 100,000 clones, roughly 92% were seen once, and the ten largest hold approximately 1.6%. This clonotype originated in a female donor with multiple sclerosis, enrolled in a pregnancy study. This chain connects TRBV6-1 to TRBJ2-7; TRBD1 agrees at 11 bases. This specimen was peripheral blood, taken after pregnancy. Here the CDR3 DNA reads TGTGCCAGCAGTGCCGGGACAGGGGGCTACGAGCAGTACTTC. Its translation is CASSAGTGGYEQYF.